This T cell receptor (beta chain) was documented in a study of neurological immune-mediated disorders (dated by TCRdb to between 2018 and 2021). Regarding the complete study: The study compared peripheral blood TCR-beta repertoires of HTLV-I-associated myelopathy (HAM/TSP) patients, multiple sclerosis patients and healthy controls using UMI-based sequencing. The cohort included 60 to 70 subjects: 14 with HAM/TSP, around 34 with multiple sclerosis, and 20 healthy controls. The roughly 100 TCR-beta libraries included longitudinal samples, technical triplicates and paired sorted CD4+ and CD8+ T-cell subsets alongside PBMC samples.

CDR1 and CDR2 (SGHVS, FNYEAQ) derive from the germline V gene. V is pruned by 4 bases and J by 5 bases, leaving 8 bases of the junction without a gene match. The CDR3, from cysteine to phenylalanine, totals 16 residues. CDR3 DNA is the only sequence kept; it has 48 bases, read in frame from the first base. cDNA synthesis used template-switch 5'RACE with a primer carrying a 10-nucleotide random unique molecular identifier tagging each TCR transcript. Over 190 million TCR-beta sequences, covering 15-18 subjects, were produced in each sequencing run. The RNeasy kit was used to extract total RNA. Using the KAPA Real-time Library Amplification kit, TCR-beta VDJ regions were amplified with primers for the TCR constant region and the 5'RACE anchor. A first PCR added sample indexes and Illumina adaptors, after which a second PCR increased the library yield. After purification with Ampure beads, the TCR product of roughly 650 bp was size-selected on a 2% E-gel SizeSelection system. Before pooling, libraries had their quality checked on a Bioanalyzer, their concentration measured with Qubit, and their quantity determined with the Kapa Library Quantification kit. Libraries were sequenced paired-end 2 x 150 bp on an Illumina HiSeq 2500. To increase sequence diversity, about 25-31% phiX was spiked into each library pool. The source study handled its data this way. Quality-filtered reads were processed with the UMI-based MiGEC pipeline, and over 75% of raw TCR sequences were removed by the MiGEC pipeline during error correction. VDJ genes were aligned to IMGT germline references, and each clonotype was defined by a unique CDR3 amino acid sequence together with V-J genes. Clonal expansion, Shannon diversity and CDR3 relatedness (CalcPairwiseDistances, ClusterSamples) were evaluated with VDJtools, and phylogenetic trees were built with CLCbio workbench. Using coefficient-of-variation modelling across technical triplicates, the study counted a clone as expanded if it had at least 8 unique UMIs. TCRdb passed the public sequencing reads through fastp at Q25 and MiXCR, retaining productive beta sequences. Under each unique CDR3 protein, matching rows form one entry showing the most common genes and DNA. TCRdb, not the authors, supplied the V and J calls. The sample contains about 14,000 distinct CDR3 sequences, about 13% of them found a single time. The ten largest account for roughly two fifths of the sample.

General findings and caveats noted by the study authors: The highest TCR clonal expansion was observed in HAM/TSP patients, whereas the lowest was observed in MS patients, even when compared with healthy controls. No identical CDR3 amino acid sequences were shared among expanded clones across subjects, suggesting private TCR-beta repertoires in all groups.

Many counts were recorded for this clonotype. Its antigen specificity is not known. No much larger clone is present one base from it, and per-base qualities are unavailable. TCR libraries for sorted subsets were made from over 750,000 sorted CD4+ or CD8+ T cells. Peripheral blood underwent Ficoll-Hypaque density gradient centrifugation to isolate PBMCs, which were then cryopreserved in liquid nitrogen. The study also sequenced paired sorted CD4+ and CD8+ subsets from healthy controls, HAM/TSP patients and MS patients. Sequenced material: CD8+ T cells from blood. The TCR originated in a female donor with HTLV-1-associated myelopathy (HAM/TSP). The chain is made from TRBV7-6 and TRBJ2-1; 10 bases in the junction line up with TRBD2. The sequenced DNA is TGTGCCAGCAGCTCCGCTAGCGGGAGTATCGACAATGAGCAGTTCTTC. Its protein product is CASSSASGSIDNEQFF.